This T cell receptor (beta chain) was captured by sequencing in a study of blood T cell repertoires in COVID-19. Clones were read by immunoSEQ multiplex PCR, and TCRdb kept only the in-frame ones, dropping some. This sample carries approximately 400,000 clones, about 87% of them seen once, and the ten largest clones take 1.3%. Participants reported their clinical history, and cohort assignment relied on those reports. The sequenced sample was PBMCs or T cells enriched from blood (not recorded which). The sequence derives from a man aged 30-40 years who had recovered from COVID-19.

The CDR3 nucleotides are TGTGCCAGCAGTAGGGACAGGGGTTTCTCTGAAGCTTTCTTT. Translated: CASSRDRGFSEAFF. This chain uses TRBV6-5 with TRBJ1-1, with 10 bases lining up with TRBD1. This CDR3 has 14 amino acids. The ends lost 5 bases at V and 6 bases at J; junction bases unmatched: 6. CDR1 and CDR2 from the germline V gene are MNHEY and SVGAGI.